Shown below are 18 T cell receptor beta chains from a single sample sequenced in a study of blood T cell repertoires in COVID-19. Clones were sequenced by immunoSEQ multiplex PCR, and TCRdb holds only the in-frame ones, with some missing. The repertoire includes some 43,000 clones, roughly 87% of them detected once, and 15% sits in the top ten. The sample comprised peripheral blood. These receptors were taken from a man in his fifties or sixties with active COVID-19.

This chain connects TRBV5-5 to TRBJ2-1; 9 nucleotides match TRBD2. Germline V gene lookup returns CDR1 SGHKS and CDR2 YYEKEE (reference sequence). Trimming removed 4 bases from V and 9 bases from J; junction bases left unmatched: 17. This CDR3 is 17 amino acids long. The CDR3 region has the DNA TGTGCCAGCAGCCCGGGGTTTACTAGCGGGTTTGGGGGTGAGCAGTTCTTC. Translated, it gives CASSPGFTSGFGGEQFF.

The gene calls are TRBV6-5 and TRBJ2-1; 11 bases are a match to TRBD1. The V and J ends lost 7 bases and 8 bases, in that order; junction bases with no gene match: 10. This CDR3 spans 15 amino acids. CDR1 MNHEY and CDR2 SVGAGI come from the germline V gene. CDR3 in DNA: TGTGCCAGCATTCCATGGACAGGGGGCCGAGATGAGCAGTTCTTC. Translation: CASIPWTGGRDEQFF.

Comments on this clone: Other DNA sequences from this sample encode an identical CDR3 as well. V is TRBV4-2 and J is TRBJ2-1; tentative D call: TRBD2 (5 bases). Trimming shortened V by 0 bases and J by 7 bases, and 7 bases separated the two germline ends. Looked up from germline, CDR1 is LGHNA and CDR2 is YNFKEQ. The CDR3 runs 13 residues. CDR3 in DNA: TGTGCCAGCAGCCAAGAGTCGGGAAATGAGCAGTTCTTC. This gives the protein CASSQESGNEQFF.

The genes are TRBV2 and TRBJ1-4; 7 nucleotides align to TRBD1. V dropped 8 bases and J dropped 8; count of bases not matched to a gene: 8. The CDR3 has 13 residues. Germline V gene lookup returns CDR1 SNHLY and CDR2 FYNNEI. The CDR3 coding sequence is TGTGCCAGCCAGTACCGGGACAGCGAAAAACTGTTTTTT. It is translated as CASQYRDSEKLFF.

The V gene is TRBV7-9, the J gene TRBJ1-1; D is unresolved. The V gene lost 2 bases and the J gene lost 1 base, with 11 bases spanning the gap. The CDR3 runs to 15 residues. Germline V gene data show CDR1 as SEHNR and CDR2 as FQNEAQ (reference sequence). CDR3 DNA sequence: TGTGCCAGCAGCTTACGATCGTCAGGGAACACTGAAGCTTTCTTT. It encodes CASSLRSSGNTEAFF.

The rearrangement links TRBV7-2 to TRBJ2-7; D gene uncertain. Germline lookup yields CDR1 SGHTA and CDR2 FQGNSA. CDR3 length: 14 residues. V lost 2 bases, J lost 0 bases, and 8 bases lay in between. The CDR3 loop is CASSLSLNSYEQYF. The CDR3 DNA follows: TGTGCCAGCAGCTTATCACTTAACTCCTACGAGCAGTACTTC.

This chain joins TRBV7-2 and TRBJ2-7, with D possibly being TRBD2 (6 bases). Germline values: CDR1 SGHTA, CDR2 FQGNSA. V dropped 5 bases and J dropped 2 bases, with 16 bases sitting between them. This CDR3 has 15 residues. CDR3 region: CASSRRGTSAYEQYF. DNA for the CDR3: TGTGCCAGCAGCCGCCGCGGGACGTCAGCCTACGAGCAGTACTTC. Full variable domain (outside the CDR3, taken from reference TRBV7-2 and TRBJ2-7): GAGVSQSPSNKVTEKGKDVELRCDPISGHTALYWYRQSLGQGLEFLIYFQGNSAPDKSGLPSDRFSAERTGGSVSTLTIQRTQQEDSAVYLCASSRRGTSAYEQYFGPGTRLTVT.

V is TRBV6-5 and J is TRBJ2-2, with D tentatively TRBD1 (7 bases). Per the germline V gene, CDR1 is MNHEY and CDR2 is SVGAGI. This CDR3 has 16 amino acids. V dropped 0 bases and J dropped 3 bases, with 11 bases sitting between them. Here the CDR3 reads CASSYSGGTDTGELFF. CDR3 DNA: TGTGCCAGCAGTTACTCAGGCGGGACAGACACCGGGGAGCTGTTTTTT.

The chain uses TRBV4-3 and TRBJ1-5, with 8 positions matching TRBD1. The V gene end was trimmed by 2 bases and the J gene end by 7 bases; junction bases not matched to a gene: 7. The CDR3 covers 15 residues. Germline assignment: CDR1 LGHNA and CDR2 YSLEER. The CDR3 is CASSQRTGWEQPQHF. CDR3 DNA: TGCGCCAGCAGCCAAAGGACAGGGTGGGAACAGCCCCAGCATTTT.

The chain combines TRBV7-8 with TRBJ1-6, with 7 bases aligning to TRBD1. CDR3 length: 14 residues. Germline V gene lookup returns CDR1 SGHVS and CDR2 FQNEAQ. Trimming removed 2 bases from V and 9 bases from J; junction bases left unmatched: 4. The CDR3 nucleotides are TGTGCCAGCAGCTTACAAGGGGGCACTTCACCCCTCCACTTT. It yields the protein CASSLQGGTSPLHF. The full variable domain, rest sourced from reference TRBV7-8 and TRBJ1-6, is GAGVSQSPRYKVAKRGQDVALRCDPISGHVSLFWYQQALGQGPEFLTYFQNEAQLDKSGLPSDRFFAERPEGSVSTLKIQRTQQEDSAVYLCASSLQGGTSPLHFGNGTRLTVT.

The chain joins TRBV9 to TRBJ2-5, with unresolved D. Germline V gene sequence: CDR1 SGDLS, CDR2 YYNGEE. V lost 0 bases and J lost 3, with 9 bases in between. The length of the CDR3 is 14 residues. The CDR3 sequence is CASSVVDDKETQYF. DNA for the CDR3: TGTGCCAGCAGCGTAGTTGACGACAAAGAGACCCAGTACTTC.

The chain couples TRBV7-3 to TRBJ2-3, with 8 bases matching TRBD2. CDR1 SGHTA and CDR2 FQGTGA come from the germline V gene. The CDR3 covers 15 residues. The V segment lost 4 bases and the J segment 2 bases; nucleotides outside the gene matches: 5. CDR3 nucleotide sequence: TGTGCCAGCAGCTCCCGGGGGGGTTCCACAGATACGCAGTATTTT. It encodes CASSSRGGSTDTQYF. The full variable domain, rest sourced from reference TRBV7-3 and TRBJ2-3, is GAGVSQTPSNKVTEKGKYVELRCDPISGHTALYWYRQSLGQGPEFLIYFQGTGAADDSGLPNDRFFAVRPEGSVSTLKIQRTERGDSAVYLCASSSRGGSTDTQYFGPGTRLTVL.

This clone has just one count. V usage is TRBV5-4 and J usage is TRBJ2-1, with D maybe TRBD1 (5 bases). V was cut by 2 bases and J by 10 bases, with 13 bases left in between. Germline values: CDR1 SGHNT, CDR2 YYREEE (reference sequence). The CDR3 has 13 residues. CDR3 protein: CASSFTGSMEQFF. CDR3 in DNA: TGTGCCAGCAGCTTCACAGGTTCGATGGAGCAGTTCTTC. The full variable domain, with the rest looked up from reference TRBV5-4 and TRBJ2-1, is ETGVTQSPTHLIKTRGQQVTLRCSSQSGHNTVSWYQQALGQGPQFIFQYYREEENGRGNFPPRFSGLQFPNYSSELNVNALELDDSALYLCASSFTGSMEQFFGPGTRLTVL.

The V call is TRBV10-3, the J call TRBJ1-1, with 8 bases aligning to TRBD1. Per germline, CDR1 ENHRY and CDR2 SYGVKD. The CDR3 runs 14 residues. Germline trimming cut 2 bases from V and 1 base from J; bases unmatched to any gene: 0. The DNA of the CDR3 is TGTGCCATCAGTGAGGGACAGGGGAACACTGAAGCTTTCTTT. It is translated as CAISEGQGNTEAFF.

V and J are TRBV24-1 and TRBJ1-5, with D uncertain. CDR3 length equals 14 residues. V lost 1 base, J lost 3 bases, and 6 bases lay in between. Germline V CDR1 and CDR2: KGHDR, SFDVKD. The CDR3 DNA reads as TGTGCCACCAGTGATTTTGGCTCCAATCAGCCCCAGCATTTT. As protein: CATSDFGSNQPQHF.

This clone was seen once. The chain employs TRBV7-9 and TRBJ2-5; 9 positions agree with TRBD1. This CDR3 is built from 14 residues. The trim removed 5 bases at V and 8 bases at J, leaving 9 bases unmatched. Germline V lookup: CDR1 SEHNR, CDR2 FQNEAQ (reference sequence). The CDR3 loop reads CASSPIGTGRTQYF. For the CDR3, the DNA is TGTGCCAGCAGCCCCATCGGGACAGGGAGAACCCAGTACTTC.

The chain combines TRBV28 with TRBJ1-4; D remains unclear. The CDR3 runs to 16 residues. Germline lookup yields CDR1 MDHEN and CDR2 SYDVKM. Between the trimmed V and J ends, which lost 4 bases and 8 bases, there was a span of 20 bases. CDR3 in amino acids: CASSSTYPGPGEKLFF. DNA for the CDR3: TGTGCCAGCAGTTCAACTTATCCGGGTCCGGGGGAAAAACTGTTTTTT.

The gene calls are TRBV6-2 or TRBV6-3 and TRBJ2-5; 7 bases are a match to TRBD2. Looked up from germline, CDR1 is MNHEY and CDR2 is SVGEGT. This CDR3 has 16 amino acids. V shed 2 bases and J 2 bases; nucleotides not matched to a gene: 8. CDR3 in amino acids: CASSYAGENWQETQYF. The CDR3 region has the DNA TGTGCCAGCAGTTACGCGGGGGAAAATTGGCAAGAGACCCAGTACTTC.